This passage covers 6 T cell receptor beta chains from one sample sequenced in a study of blood T cell repertoires in COVID-19. Assay used: immunoSEQ multiplex PCR; TCRdb lists only in-frame clones, some missing. This table has tens of thousands of clones, roughly 72% appearing once. Sequencing used peripheral blood. The receptors shown here come from a man aged 60 to 69 with COVID-19, enrolled during active disease.

CDR3 DNA sequence: TGTGCCAGCAGCTTTCAGGGCGGTCTTGGGCCCCAGCATTTT. This translates into CASSFQGGLGPQHF. The chain employs TRBV11-3 and TRBJ1-5, with D possibly being TRBD1 (5 bases). The V end was cut by 3 bases, the J end by 9 bases, with 15 bases between. This CDR3 spans 14 amino acids. Germline V CDR1 and CDR2: SGHNT, YENEEA.

The rearrangement uses TRBV29-1 and TRBJ1-2, with 8 bases matching TRBD1. The CDR3 consists of 15 residues. In germline, CDR1 is SQVTM, CDR2 ANQGSEA. Trimming at V came to 4 bases and at J to 4 bases, leaving 11 bases not matched to a gene. The CDR3 sequence: CSVVRTGLPLYGYTF. The CDR3, as DNA: TGCAGCGTTGTGCGGACAGGGCTCCCCCTCTATGGCTACACCTTC.

The V gene is TRBV29-1, the J gene TRBJ2-7, with D perhaps matching TRBD1 (7 bases). In germline, CDR1 is SQVTM, CDR2 ANQGSEA. The length of the CDR3 is 15 residues. Trimming cost V 1 base and J 4 bases, with 17 bases left between them. The CDR3 loop is CSVEGLRQGGYEQYF. Here the CDR3 DNA reads TGCAGCGTTGAAGGCTTGCGTCAGGGGGGATACGAGCAGTACTTC.

This clone has just one count. The chain is built from TRBV7-9 and TRBJ2-3, with a tentative D call TRBD1 (5 bases). V was pared by 6 bases and J by 6 bases, with 10 bases between. The germline V gene encodes CDR1 SEHNR and CDR2 FQNEAQ (reference sequence). CDR3 length: 12 residues. In nucleotides, the CDR3 is TGTGCCAGCAGGGACACTGGGGATACGCAGTATTTT. Its translation: CASRDTGDTQYF. The entire variable domain, with the rest obtained from reference TRBV7-9 and TRBJ2-3, is as follows: DTGVSQNPRHKITKRGQNVTFRCDPISEHNRLYWYRQTLGQGPEFLTYFQNEAQLEKSRLLSDRFSAERPKGSFSTLEIQRTEQGDSAMYLCASRDTGDTQYFGPGTRLTVL.

The chain has TRBV2 and TRBJ2-3, with 7 bases aligning to TRBD1. CDR1 SNHLY and CDR2 FYNNEI come from the germline V gene. This CDR3 region has 13 residues. The J segment lost 6 bases and the V segment lost 3 bases, leaving 3 bases of the junction unmatched. CDR3 DNA: TGTGCCAGCAGTGACAGGGGGTTTGATACGCAGTATTTT. Translated, it gives CASSDRGFDTQYF.

This clone came up once. The chain employs TRBV19 and TRBJ2-7, with TRBD2 identical over 10 bases. Trimming took 7 bases from V and 0 from J; bases not matched to a gene: 3. Per germline, CDR1 LNHDA and CDR2 SQIVND (reference sequence). The CDR3 has 14 amino acids. Here the CDR3 DNA reads TGTGCCAGTAAGAGGACTAGCGGCTCCTACGAGCAGTACTTC. Its translation: CASKRTSGSYEQYF. Filled out from reference TRBV19 and TRBJ2-7, the complete variable domain reads DGGITQSPKYLFRKEGQNVTLSCEQNLNHDAMYWYRQDPGQGLRLIYYSQIVNDFQKGDIAEGYSVSREKKESFPLTVTSAQKNPTAFYLCASKRTSGSYEQYFGPGTRLTVT.